This is a list of T cell receptor beta chains from one sample in a study of OX40 agonist ivuxolimab in advanced cancers. The data were produced by immunoSEQ multiplex PCR, yet TCRdb's version contains in-frame clones alone and is incomplete. This sample has about 60,000 clones, with about 89% found just once. Here the sequenced sample was CD4+ or CD8+ T cells sorted from blood, taken in a trial of the OX40 agonist ivuxolimab. These receptors all stem from an adult with an advanced solid tumor such as melanoma, head and neck, liver or kidney cancer. The CDR3 runs from the conserved cysteine through the conserved F or W. The D gene is left open where the match is weak. Clone size is not always given. Where it is, it says once, few, many or a class for expanded clones.

cdr3_length,j_call,clone_size,v_call,d_call,cdr3_nt,cdr3_aa
15,TRBJ1-1,once,TRBV15,TRBD1,TGTGCCACCAGCGGGGGACAGGGAGCGAACACTGAAGCTTTCTTT,CATSGGQGANTEAFF
14,TRBJ2-7,.,TRBV6-6,TRBD2,TGTGCCAGCACTTTAGCGGGAGAAGTCTACGAGCAGTACTTC,CASTLAGEVYEQYF
14,TRBJ2-7,few,TRBV5-4,TRBD2,TGTGCCAGCAGCTTGGAGCGGGGCTCCTACGAGCAGTACTTC,CASSLERGSYEQYF
14,TRBJ2-5,once,TRBV11-2,.,TGTGCCAGCAGCTTAGAATATAGCGAAGAGACCCAGTACTTC,CASSLEYSEETQYF
17,TRBJ2-1,.,TRBV11-2,TRBD2,TGTGCCAGCAGCCCCCGGTCCAGCGGGGTAACATACAATGAGCAGTTCTTC,CASSPRSSGVTYNEQFF
14,TRBJ2-3,once,TRBV27,TRBD2,TGTGCCACTTCGAAAGCGGGAGGCACAGATACGCAGTATTTT,CATSKAGGTDTQYF
12,TRBJ2-2,.,TRBV9,.,TGTGCCAGCAGCGTAGTAAGTGGGGAGCTGTTTTTT,CASSVVSGELFF
13,TRBJ2-4,.,TRBV15,.,TGTGCCACCAGCAGAGACCCACGGGACATTCAGTACTTC,CATSRDPRDIQYF
13,TRBJ2-1,once,TRBV10-3,.,TGTGCCATCACCGGCCGGTCCGGCGGTGAGCAGTTCTTC,CAITGRSGGEQFF
13,TRBJ2-1,.,TRBV5-1,.,TGCGCCAGCAGCCCGGACAGTTACAATGAGCAGTTCTTC,CASSPDSYNEQFF
16,TRBJ2-1,.,TRBV29-1,TRBD2,TGCAGCGTTGAAGATAGAGGAGGGAGGGGAGGCGATGAGCAGTTCTTC,CSVEDRGGRGGDEQFF
14,TRBJ1-2,.,TRBV5-5,TRBD1,TGTGCCAGCAGCTTGGAAGGACAGGGCCATGGCTACACCTTC,CASSLEGQGHGYTF
13,TRBJ1-1,.,TRBV6-5,.,TGTGCCAGCAGCCCCAGAGGGGGGGCTGAAGCTTTCTTT,CASSPRGGAEAFF
12,TRBJ2-7,.,TRBV7-2,.,TGTGCCAGCAGCCTGAACAGGGTCGAGCAGTACTTC,CASSLNRVEQYF
16,TRBJ2-4,.,TRBV5-4,TRBD2,TGTGCCAGCAGCTTGGATCCGGGAGGAGCCAAAAACATTCAGTACTTC,CASSLDPGGAKNIQYF
15,TRBJ1-3,.,TRBV9,.,TGTGCCAGCAGCGCCCGGGGTTGGTCTGGAAACACCATATATTTT,CASSARGWSGNTIYF